The rows below give T cell receptor beta chains drawn from one sample of a study of blood T cell repertoires in COVID-19. The repertoire was sequenced with immunoSEQ multiplex PCR; TCRdb's copy has only in-frame clones and lacks some. The data hold about 200,000 clones, with around 89% observed a single time. Sequencing used peripheral blood. These receptors were collected from a middle-aged man with active or convalescent COVID-19. CDR3s include the opening cysteine and the closing phenylalanine or tryptophan. The D gene is left open where the match is weak. Clone size is given for some rows only: seen once, a few or many times, or a class if the clone is expanded.

v_gene	abundance	j_gene	d_gene	CDR3aa	CDR3nt
TRBV7-2	-	TRBJ2-1	TRBD1	CASETGTYNEQFF	TGTGCCAGCGAGACAGGGACCTACAATGAGCAGTTCTTC
TRBV5-1	-	TRBJ2-7	TRBD1	CASSLGQGMYF	TGCGCCAGCAGCCTGGGACAGGGTATGTACTTC
TRBV24-1	-	TRBJ2-7	-	CASSRGDAYEQYF	TGTGCCTCCTCTCGCGGCGACGCGTACGAGCAGTACTTC
TRBV28	-	TRBJ2-4	TRBD2	CASSGGRAAQYF	TGTGCCAGCAGTGGGGGGAGGGCAGCCCAGTACTTC
TRBV4-1	-	TRBJ1-1	TRBD1	CASSQARGDLRTEAFF	TGCGCCAGCAGCCAAGCCAGGGGGGATTTACGGACTGAAGCTTTCTTT
TRBV6-5	-	TRBJ2-7	-	CASSPRSESVYEQYF	TGTGCCAGCAGTCCGCGAAGTGAATCTGTCTACGAGCAGTACTTC
TRBV6-6	-	TRBJ1-5	-	CASSSSRVQPQHF	TGTGCCAGCAGTTCCTCCAGGGTTCAGCCCCAGCATTTT
TRBV5-1	once	TRBJ2-1	TRBD2	CASSSLAGLNNEQFF	TGCGCCAGCAGCTCACTAGCGGGGTTAAACAATGAGCAGTTCTTC
TRBV29-1	-	TRBJ2-3	-	CSGRIDTQYF	TGCAGCGGCAGAATCGATACGCAGTATTTT
TRBV6-6	once	TRBJ1-1	TRBD1	CASRDPGQEEAFF	TGTGCCAGCAGAGACCCGGGACAGGAAGAAGCTTTCTTT
TRBV6-5	-	TRBJ1-2	TRBD1	CASSTRDRLFGYTF	TGTGCCAGCAGTACCCGGGACAGGCTATTTGGCTACACCTTC
TRBV10-2	-	TRBJ1-5	-	CASSPWEQPQHF	TGCGCCAGCAGTCCCTGGGAGCAGCCCCAGCATTTT
TRBV9	-	TRBJ2-2	TRBD2	CASSVALGLREKSGELFF	TGTGCCAGCAGCGTAGCGTTGGGGTTGCGGGAGAAATCCGGGGAGCTGTTTTTT